This T cell receptor (beta chain) was sequenced for a study of shared T cell receptors in the human thymus. TCRdb's copy holds only in-frame clones and misses some; the assay was immunoSEQ multiplex PCR. Of some 640,000 clones listed, about 90% were seen once; the top ten hold under 0.01%. This CDR3 region has 15 residues. With 2 bases removed from V and 3 bases from J, the gap between germline ends came to 10 bases. CDR1 and CDR2 (germline): SGHTA, FQGNSA. These data also featured in a second study, about human thymus T cells. That study reports: Each of the donors was a healthy Finnish infant who was undergoing open corrective cardiac surgery for congenital heart defects. Thymic samples were excised during corrective heart operations. Usage of V and J genes appeared biased in thymic and blood repertoires. Thymic repertoires from unrelated individuals overlapped highly, related research reported.

This receptor was obtained from a boy in the first two years of life with a congenital heart defect. The chain carries TRBV7-2 and TRBJ1-4; D gene unclear. The sample taken for sequencing was thymocytes. The CDR3 DNA follows: TGTGCCAGCAGCTTACAGCAGCAGGCTAATGAAAAACTGTTTTTT. It specifies CASSLQQQANEKLFF.